The entry that follows covers one TCR beta chain sequence. It lacks a known antigen. No quality values exist for individual bases; no much larger clone is one base distant. This sample stems from a study of T cell responses to AZD1222 COVID-19 vaccine (dated by TCRdb to the early 2020s). In the study overall: AZD1222 recipients with second doses at about 4 weeks or about 12 weeks were pooled, because spike-specific TCR depth and breadth did not differ between schedules. TCR sequencing was performed for more than 230 trial participants, of whom roughly 200 were given two doses of AZD1222 and approximately 26 were given two doses of MenACWY control vaccine. Enrollment into the trials was organized by age into subgroups of 18-55, 56-69 and 70-plus years, and those subgroups contained 148, 28 and 57 TCR-sequenced participants, respectively.

The CDR3 regions of human TCRbeta chains were analyzed by immunosequencing. From the authors' description of their analysis: TCRs in the repertoires were compared against a reference library of SARS-CoV-2-specific TCRs that had been generated with the MIRA antigen-specificity platform. Breadth was defined as the fraction of unique TCRs that were SARS-CoV-2-associated. Depth was defined as the fraction of total T cells that were SARS-CoV-2-associated. Each spike-specific TCR was assigned to its reactive spike region and to a CD4 or CD8 class using the MIRA data. Log10-transformed breadth and depth values were compared by one-way ANOVA with Sidak's multiple comparisons tests. Not all clones reach the TCRdb copy of this immuneACCESS table, which keeps in-frame sequences only. Checked studies attribute under half of the gap to unresolved V genes and leave the rest unexplained. That table supplies the V and J calls and clone size; D and trimming were determined from the DNA. The sample table records some 75,000 clones; 70% to 90% of these occur just once. The top ten hold about a tenth of the sample.

Paper-wide results and their limitations: CD4 TCRs associated with the vaccine covered the entire spike protein, and the dominant responses were in regions 160-218 and 743-854. Reportedly, close to half of the unique spike-specific TCRs recognized epitopes lying outside the regions that are mutated in the B.1.351 and B.1.1.7 variants. Participants were mostly white British, with more females than males. The authors suggested clonal diversity may have been underestimated. After two AZD1222 doses, both the breadth and the depth of spike-specific TCRs were significantly higher than at day 0 and than in MenACWY recipients. In the small 56-69-year group, the increase in depth fell short of significance, most likely because of low power. Only six or seven AZD1222 recipients were SARS-CoV-2 seropositive at baseline, limiting conclusions about previously exposed vaccinees. Because no day 14 peak-response samples were available, repertoires were characterized only after the peak T cell response.

Explained via the paper, the time point label denotes: baseline before first vaccination. The vaccinee samples were drawn from two UK trials, COV001 and COV002, one of which was a single-blind randomized controlled phase 2/3 trial testing AZD1222 (ChAdOx1 nCoV-19) in healthy adults. Trial participant PBMC samples were collected at day 0 and day 28 after the second dose for TCRbeta chain sequencing. The clonotype comes from an adult in good health. The source was peripheral blood, collected on day 0 of AZD1222 vaccination.

For the CDR3, the sequence is CSAFGGNTIYF. The nucleotide sequence reads as follows: TGCAGTGCGTTCGGGGGGAACACCATATATTTT. This receptor chain uses TRBV20-1 and TRBJ1-3; the D gene is perhaps TRBD1, on 5 matching bases. For CDR1 and CDR2, the germline V gene (reference sequence) lists DFQATT and SNEGSKA. The CDR3 measures 11 amino acids from cysteine to phenylalanine. Only the CDR3 portion is preserved as DNA: 33 bases, with reading frame beginning at the first base. The V and J ends are trimmed by 6 bases and 7 bases, leaving 10 bases between them.